The TCR beta chain described here comes from a study of CD8 T cells in ankylosing spondylitis. Details on this clonotype: Its antigen is as yet unknown.

Study-level points and caveats: In ankylosing spondylitis blood, a motif of seven to nine highly homologous TCR beta variants appeared characteristic.

MiXCR was run by TCRdb on the 5' RACE reads, yielding one entry per CDR3 protein. Of around 450,000 distinct CDR3 sequences listed, about 24% are singletons. The V and J ends lost 1 base and 6 bases respectively, with 9 bases between them. CDR3 length: 13 amino acids. Germline CDR1 SEHNR, CDR2 FQNEAQ (reference sequence). The origin of this receptor is a male donor with ankylosing spondylitis. This chain uses TRBV7-9 with TRBJ1-1; D not certain. Sequenced input: blood, either unsorted or a sorted T cell fraction (not recorded which). CDR3 nucleotides: TGTGCCAGCAGCTTAGAGGATTGGTCTGAAGCTTTCTTT. Residues: CASSLEDWSEAFF.